This passage covers 23 T cell receptor beta chains from one sample sequenced in a study of shared clonotypes between healthy human individuals. Here immunoSEQ multiplex PCR was the method, and the copy in TCRdb shows in-frame clones only, minus some. The sample yields about 2.2 million clones, 93% seen once. The naive CD8 population came from CD45RO-negative cells selected for CCR7, without terminally differentiated effector memory CD45RA+ cells. Specimen: naive CD8+ T cells from PBMCs. These receptors came from a man aged 18 to 30 in good health. Some clones in this sample may be carry-over from other donors' samples.

This chain joins TRBV7-9 and TRBJ2-5; possible D gene TRBD2, 5 bases. Germline CDR1 SEHNR, CDR2 FQNEAQ (reference sequence). The CDR3 has 14 amino acids. V was cut by 4 bases and J by 3 bases, with 12 bases left in between. CDR3 in DNA: TGTGCCAGCAGCTCCGGCGGTAGCGAAGAGACCCAGTACTTC. This sequence encodes CASSSGGSEETQYF. Full variable domain (outside the CDR3, taken from reference TRBV7-9 and TRBJ2-5): DTGVSQNPRHKITKRGQNVTFRCDPISEHNRLYWYRQTLGQGPEFLTYFQNEAQLEKSRLLSDRFSAERPKGSFSTLEIQRTEQGDSAMYLCASSSGGSEETQYFGPGTRLLVL.

The V call is TRBV11-2, the J call TRBJ2-2; D is undetermined. CDR1 and CDR2 (germline): SGHAT, FQNNGV. This CDR3 is 14 amino acids long. Trimming left V 3 bases short and J 6 bases short, with 11 bases between. The CDR3 coding sequence is TGTGCCAGCAGCTTTCTACGTGTGGCCGGGGAGCTGTTTTTT. Translated: CASSFLRVAGELFF.

Of note for this clone: The same CDR3 arises from other DNA sequences in this sample as well. V gene TRBV5-1 combines with J gene TRBJ1-1; D uncertain. The CDR3 extends over 11 amino acids. Trimming took 2 bases from V and 8 from J, leaving 7 bases between them. Germline V gene data show CDR1 as SGHRS and CDR2 as YFSETQ. The CDR3 sequence: CASSLGGEAFF. DNA for the CDR3: TGCGCCAGCAGCTTAGGCGGCGAAGCTTTCTTT.

This clone was detected a few times. The rearrangement links TRBV6-5 to TRBJ1-1, with TRBD1 as a possible D gene (5 bases). Between the trimmed V and J ends, which lost 8 bases and 6 bases, there was a span of 13 bases. The CDR3 is made up of 12 amino acids. The germline CDR1 and CDR2 sequences are MNHEY and SVGAGI. CDR3 nucleotide sequence: TGTGCCAGCCTCAGGGTTGGGGCTGAAGCTTTCTTT. It codes for CASLRVGAEAFF.

On this clone: Being one base from a much bigger clone, this may be a read error. Different DNA sequences within this sample yield the same CDR3. The chain couples TRBV2 to TRBJ2-7; D uncertain. In germline, CDR1 is SNHLY, CDR2 FYNNEI. V lost 5 bases, J lost 1 base, and 3 bases lay in between. The CDR3 loop spans 11 amino acids. The chain's CDR3 is CASSSSYEQYF. The CDR3 DNA follows: TGTGCCAGCAGTTCTTCCTACGAGCAGTACTTC.

The V and J genes are TRBV27 and TRBJ2-1; D is perhaps TRBD2 (5 bases). This CDR3 spans 15 amino acids. Germline assignment: CDR1 MNHEY and CDR2 SMNVEV (reference sequence). V shed 5 bases and J shed 3 bases, with 14 bases lying between them. The DNA of the CDR3 is TGTGCCAGCAGTCCGAGATCGGGATTCTACAATGAGCAGTTCTTC. This encodes CASSPRSGFYNEQFF.

The rearrangement links TRBV7-9 to TRBJ1-2; TRBD1 is a possible D gene (5 bases). There are 11 residues in the CDR3. Deletions cut 5 bases from V and 8 bases from J, with 9 bases between. The germline gives CDR1 SEHNR, CDR2 FQNEAQ (reference sequence). The CDR3 sequence: CASSRGEGYTF. Written as DNA, the CDR3 is TGTGCCAGCAGCCGGGGGGAAGGCTACACCTTC.

As concerns this clone: Additional DNA sequences in this sample encode the identical CDR3. CDR3 amino acids: CATSRDLRELFF. CDR3 nucleotide sequence: TGTGCCACCAGCAGAGATCTCCGGGAGCTGTTTTTT. V and J are TRBV15 and TRBJ2-2; D unresolved. Per the germline V gene, CDR1 is LNHNV and CDR2 is YYDKDF (reference sequence). Deletions cut 0 bases from V and 9 bases from J, with 5 bases between. This CDR3 contains 12 residues.

This clone was seen once. The CDR3 spells CASSPRGLAGTSYEQYF. CDR3 bases: TGTGCCAGCAGCCCCCGCGGTCTAGCGGGAACCTCCTACGAGCAGTACTTC. The V gene is TRBV13, the J gene TRBJ2-7; TRBD2 agrees at 9 bases. CDR1 is PRHDT and CDR2 is FYEKMQ in the germline V gene (reference sequence). There are 17 residues in the CDR3. V gave up 5 bases and J gave up 0 bases; unmatched junction bases: 11.

V and J are TRBV7-9 and TRBJ2-7; D may be TRBD1 (6 bases). V lost 4 bases to trimming and J lost 3 bases, with 19 bases between them. This CDR3 has 16 amino acids. The V gene's germline CDR1 is SEHNR and CDR2 FQNEAQ (reference sequence). The CDR3: CASSSVNRATRYEQYF. CDR3 DNA: TGTGCCAGCAGCTCGGTAAACAGGGCGACTCGCTACGAGCAGTACTTC.

The rearrangement joins TRBV4-3 to TRBJ1-1, with 7 bases lining up with TRBD1. Germline trimming cut 1 base from V and 2 bases from J; bases unmatched to any gene: 7. The CDR3 consists of 16 residues. Germline CDR1 LGHNA, CDR2 YSLEER. The CDR3: CASSQGKTGPNTEAFF. In DNA, the CDR3 is TGCGCCAGCAGCCAAGGGAAGACAGGGCCTAACACTGAAGCTTTCTTT.

V usage is TRBV15 and J usage is TRBJ1-5, with a weak D call TRBD1 (5 bases). The germline V and J ends were trimmed by 1 base and 5 bases, with 9 bases remaining between them. CDR3 length: 14 residues. CDR1 LNHNV and CDR2 YYDKDF come from the germline V gene (reference sequence). As DNA, the CDR3 is TGTGCCACCAGCAGAGGGGGGGAAGATCAGCCCCAGCATTTT. This sequence encodes CATSRGGEDQPQHF.

CDR3 in amino acids: CASSSSPSSEAGEGYEQYF. The DNA for the CDR3 is TGTGCCAGCAGCTCCAGTCCCTCCTCCGAAGCGGGAGAAGGGTACGAGCAGTACTTC. The chain couples TRBV11-3 to TRBJ2-7; 8 positions agree with TRBD2. The junction had 21 bases not matched to a gene; V was cut back by 4 bases and J by 4 bases. This CDR3 has 19 amino acids. The V gene's germline CDR1 is SGHNT and CDR2 YENEEA.

The chain recombines TRBV7-9 with TRBJ1-2; the D gene is possibly TRBD1 (6 bases). Between the trimmed V and J ends, which lost 5 bases and 7 bases, there was a span of 17 bases. Germline values: CDR1 SEHNR, CDR2 FQNEAQ (reference sequence). The CDR3 consists of 14 residues. The CDR3 sequence is CASSRADRFGGYTF. DNA of the CDR3: TGTGCCAGCAGCCGAGCCGACAGGTTTGGTGGCTACACCTTC.

The chain employs TRBV19 and TRBJ2-1; TRBD2 agrees at 8 bases. Germline trimming cut 4 bases from V and 6 bases from J; bases unmatched to any gene: 5. CDR1 and CDR2 (germline): LNHDA, SQIVND (reference sequence). CDR3 length: 14 amino acids. Here the CDR3 reads CASSTGLASNEQFF. The CDR3 DNA is TGTGCCAGTAGTACAGGACTAGCTTCCAATGAGCAGTTCTTC.

V and J are TRBV29-1 and TRBJ2-2; the D gene is possibly TRBD2 (7 bases). Trimming took off 7 bases at V and 2 bases at J, with 20 bases between the two ends. Germline V gives CDR1 SQVTM, CDR2 ANQGSEA. This CDR3 is 16 amino acids long. The DNA for the CDR3 is TGCAGCGCCCAGGGGATTGGACTAGTAAACACCGGGGAGCTGTTTTTT. Translation gives CSAQGIGLVNTGELFF.

This chain connects TRBV6-5 to TRBJ2-7, with 7 bases matching TRBD2. The CDR3 contains 15 residues. The germline gives CDR1 MNHEY, CDR2 SVGAGI. The ends lost 7 bases at V and 4 bases at J; junction bases unmatched: 13. This chain's CDR3 is CASTSGGGITYEQYF. As DNA, the CDR3 is TGTGCCAGCACATCCGGGGGAGGGATAACGTACGAGCAGTACTTC.

CDR3: CASSPSFWESNTGELFF. The CDR3 DNA follows: TGTGCCAGCAGTCCCTCCTTTTGGGAATCGAACACCGGGGAGCTGTTTTTT. The V gene is TRBV28, the J gene TRBJ2-2; no clear D gene. Trimming stripped 5 bases from V and 0 bases from J, with 16 bases between. Germline V lookup: CDR1 MDHEN, CDR2 SYDVKM. There are 17 residues in the CDR3. The full variable domain, its missing parts supplied by reference TRBV28 and TRBJ2-2, is DVKVTQSSRYLVKRTGEKVFLECVQDMDHENMFWYRQDPGLGLRLIYFSYDVKMKEKGDIPEGYSVSREKKERFSLILESASTNQTSMYLCASSPSFWESNTGELFFGEGSRLTVL.

The genes are TRBV28 and TRBJ2-1; 7 positions agree with TRBD1. This CDR3 is 16 amino acids long. V shed 2 bases, J shed 0 bases, and the junction held 4 bases outside the gene matches. Germline V lookup: CDR1 MDHEN, CDR2 SYDVKM. The CDR3 reads CASSLIQGSSYNEQFF. CDR3 nucleotide sequence: TGTGCCAGCAGTTTAATACAGGGGAGCTCCTACAATGAGCAGTTCTTC.

The gene calls are TRBV9 and TRBJ2-7, with TRBD2 matching 10 bases. The CDR3 consists of 15 residues. V lost 0 bases to trimming and J lost 4 bases; unmatched junction nucleotides: 4. Germline loops: CDR1 SGDLS, CDR2 YYNGEE. CDR3: CASSVAASGGYEQYF. The CDR3 DNA sequence: TGTGCCAGCAGCGTAGCGGCTAGCGGGGGTTACGAGCAGTACTTC.

The chain joins TRBV6-6 to TRBJ1-3; D possibly corresponds to TRBD1 (5 bases). V lost 7 bases and J lost 2, with 12 bases in between. Germline CDR1 MNHNY, CDR2 SVGAGI (reference sequence). CDR3 length: 14 residues. CDR3 region: CASKNSGAGNTIYF. The CDR3 DNA reads as TGTGCCAGCAAAAATTCGGGGGCTGGAAACACCATATATTTT.

The CDR3 spells CATSRENEQYF. As DNA, the CDR3 is TGTGCCACCAGCAGAGAAAACGAGCAGTACTTC. This rearrangement joins TRBV15 to TRBJ2-7; D is uncertain. With 0 bases removed from V and 5 bases from J, the gap between germline ends came to 2 bases. The CDR3 extends over 11 amino acids. The germline V gene has CDR1 LNHNV and CDR2 YYDKDF (reference sequence).

The chain carries TRBV11-2 and TRBJ2-5; D unclear. Per germline, CDR1 SGHAT and CDR2 FQNNGV. V gave up 0 bases and J gave up 7 bases, with 12 bases separating them. The CDR3 totals 14 residues. The CDR3 bases are TGTGCCAGCAGCTTAGAGAACCTTCGTGGGACCCAGTACTTC. Amino acid sequence: CASSLENLRGTQYF.